This TCR beta chain originates from a study of beta chain features in type 1 diabetes (dated by TCRdb to 2017 to 2018). Background on the whole study: Mean age, gender distribution, total cell number and subset yield did not differ between patients and healthy donors. A total of roughly 100,000,000 sorted cells were examined across all samples, and the number of cells per subset was strongly correlated with RNA yield. The study compared TCRB repertoires of sorted circulating CD4+ T cell subsets between recently diagnosed type 1 diabetes patients and matched healthy donors. Regulatory and stem cell-like memory subsets were obtained from only 8 patients and about 8 healthy donors, while naive and central memory subsets were obtained from all 28 donors. Beyond this particular receptor, the publication reports: Patients with type 1 diabetes made fewer insertions and deleted more nucleotides at VDJ recombination sites, implying thymic rearrangement abnormalities. Naive, central memory and regulatory TCRB repertoires appeared to be more similar among patients than among healthy donors. Sequencing cDNA rather than genomic DNA could over-represent highly expressing activated cells, although activation and CD3 levels did not differ between groups. Because the HLA sub-analyses included only small numbers of individuals, any influence of HLA type on TCRB rearrangement was left unresolved. PCR might favor shorter templates, but patient and control samples were amplified and corrected together, so any skew would affect both groups equally. A moderate but significant shortening of TCRB CDR3 length was observed in type 1 diabetes patients in all four CD4+ subsets.

From each donor, a single peripheral blood sample of about 116 mL on average was drawn into heparinised tubes. A BD FACSAria II and a panel including CD45RO, CCR7, CD25, CD127, CD95 and CD27 were used to sort naive, central memory, regulatory and stem cell-like memory CD4+ T cells. All sorted populations exceeded 95% purity. Right away, PBMCs were isolated by Lymphoprep density gradient centrifugation and were stained directly, with no culture step. So that batch effects would be minimized, each experiment stained and sorted samples in pairs, pairing one healthy donor with one patient. The entire amount of isolated RNA was reverse transcribed using the High Capacity cDNA Reverse Transcription Kit, so the sequenced TCRB transcripts were expressed ones. Deep immunoSEQ sequencing was performed on naive, central memory and regulatory T cell samples, with an average of around 3.5 million total reads per sample. Sorted cells were lysed in RLT buffer, and RNA was extracted using DNase-treated RNeasy Micro or Mini kits according to cell number. To prevent cross-contamination, every cell subset was processed on its own, while patient and healthy donor samples were processed together. The immunoSEQ multiplex PCR was used to amplify TCRB sequences from cDNA, generating 87-bp fragments that spanned the CDR3 region. The amplicons were sequenced using the Illumina HiSeq platform. On the study's bioinformatics: Synthetic template baselines were used to correct PCR bias computationally, reads within Hamming distance 2 were collapsed, and singletons that could not be merged were discarded. Reads were aligned against IMGT so that V, D and J genes, CDR3 length and insertions or deletions at six rearrangement sites could be assigned. Within each subset, clonotype counts were normalized to the number of sorted cells before true diversity and Gini coefficients were calculated with the tcR R package. The overlap coefficient, calculated on TCRB nucleotide sequences, was used to measure repertoire sharing. As a proxy for the pre-selection repertoire, out-of-frame TCRB sequences from naive cells were analyzed. TCRdb mirrors the immuneACCESS table, restricted to in-frame sequences. Some clones are absent from its copies; in checked studies, under half trace to an unresolved V gene, and the reason for the others is unknown. V and J calls and clone size are given by that table; D and trimming were obtained from the DNA. This sample comprises hundreds of thousands of clones, around 15% of them detected only once. The ten largest make up just under 0.04% of the sample.

Reading the germline V gene gives CDR1 SGHRS and CDR2 YFSETQ. V loses 0 bases at its end and J loses 6 bases; junction bases beyond the gene matches: 1. Including cysteine and phenylalanine, the CDR3 has 15 amino acids. Only CDR3 DNA is held: 45 bases, read in frame from base 1. About this clone: The antigen it binds to is not known. Base qualities are not at hand, and no much larger clone is one base apart.

The chain couples TRBV5-1 to TRBJ2-1, and TRBD2 aligns with 12 junction nucleotides. This TCR came from a man aged 18-30 years with type 1 diabetes. Source material: naive CD4+ T cells from blood. The sample's cell subset or site label is to be understood as: true naive CD4+ T cells. The DNA is as follows: TGCGCCAGCAGCTTGGGGACTAGCGGGGTCAATGAGCAGTTCTTC. Translated, this is CASSLGTSGVNEQFF.